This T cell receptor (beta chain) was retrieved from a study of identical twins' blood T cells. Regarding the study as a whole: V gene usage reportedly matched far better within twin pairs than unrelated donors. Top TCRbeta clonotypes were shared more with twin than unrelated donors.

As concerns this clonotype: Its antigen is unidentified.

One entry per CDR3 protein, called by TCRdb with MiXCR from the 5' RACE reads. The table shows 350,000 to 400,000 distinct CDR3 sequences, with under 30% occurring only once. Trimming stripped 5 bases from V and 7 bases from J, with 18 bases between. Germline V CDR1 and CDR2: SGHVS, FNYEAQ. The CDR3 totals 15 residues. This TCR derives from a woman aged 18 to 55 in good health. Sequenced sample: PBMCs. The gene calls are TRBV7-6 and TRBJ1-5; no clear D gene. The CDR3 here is CASSPEGYNGQPQHF. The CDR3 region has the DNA TGTGCCAGCAGCCCAGAAGGATACAACGGACAGCCCCAGCATTTT.